This T cell receptor beta chain was sequenced during a study of blood T cells in healthy people across ages. The CDR3 loop spans 19 amino acids. Trimming removed 5 bases from V and 7 bases from J; junction bases left unmatched: 18. Looked up from germline, CDR1 is MNHEY and CDR2 is SVGEGT. A second 7 to 11 cycle PCR used barcoded and J-beta primers. MiXCR, applied by TCRdb to the 5' RACE reads, yields one record per CDR3 protein. The data hold roughly 700,000 distinct CDR3 sequences, with roughly 25% observed a single time. This sample also belongs to another study, concerning T cells of mothers and their children. That work states: Donation involved a few healthy Caucasian mothers and the six children that they had.

Sequencing was performed on blood. The chain joins TRBV6-2 or TRBV6-3 to TRBJ2-5; TRBD2 matches 14 bases. This TCR derives from a boy aged 5-17 years in good health. The CDR3 here is CASSPSWTSGGPGRGTQYF. The CDR3 DNA reads TGTGCCAGCAGTCCCTCATGGACTAGCGGGGGGCCCGGGCGAGGGACCCAGTACTTC.